This T cell receptor (beta chain) was profiled in a study of long-term antiretroviral therapy in people with HIV. Investigators performed immunoSEQ version v3.0 at survey level. TCRdb keeps only in-frame clones here, not all; method: immunoSEQ multiplex PCR. Of 40,000 or so clones listed, roughly 82% are singletons. The CDR3 loop spans 15 amino acids. Between the trimmed V and J ends, which lost 4 bases and 5 bases, there was a span of 16 bases. CDR1 is SGHVS, CDR2 FQNEAQ, per germline. This specimen was unsorted PBMCs, taken 0.3 years after starting antiretroviral therapy. The chain is built from TRBV7-8 and TRBJ2-3, with D perhaps assigned TRBD1 or TRBD2 (5 bases each). The TCR was taken from a man younger than 30 with HIV. Written as DNA, the CDR3 is TGTGCCAGCAGCTATTCAGGTGGGGCGGGAGATACGCAGTATTTT. Translation gives CASSYSGGAGDTQYF.